Shown below are 25 T cell receptor beta chains from a single sample sequenced in a study of T cell repertoires in cytomegalovirus infection. TCRdb analysed the reads with MiXCR anew, one entry per CDR3 protein. In the table there are approximately 1,000,000 distinct CDR3 sequences, about a third of which are singletons. Which antigens these TCRs recognize remains unknown. The material was cultured CD8+ T cells from PBMCs, obtained from culture after CMV antigen stimulation. All receptors derive from a human donor in good health (CMV status not recorded). Some clones in this sample may be carry-over from other donors' samples.

The chain employs TRBV6-6 and TRBJ1-1; 8 bases map to TRBD1. Trimming removed 5 bases from V and 5 bases from J; junction bases left unmatched: 4. There are 13 residues in the CDR3. CDR1 MNHNY and CDR2 SVGAGI come from the germline V gene (reference sequence). The CDR3 bases are TGTGCCAGCAGTCCGACAGGGGAAACTGAAGCTTTCTTT. Translation: CASSPTGETEAFF.

This chain links TRBV6-2 or TRBV6-3 with TRBJ2-2; D assignment may be TRBD1 or TRBD2 (5 bases each). Germline V CDR1 and CDR2: MNHEY, SVGEGT. The CDR3 extends over 13 amino acids. The V gene lost 2 bases and the J gene lost 7 bases, with 8 bases spanning the gap. For the CDR3, the DNA is TGTGCCAGCAGTTACGGGGGTCTCGGGGAGCTGTTTTTT. It encodes CASSYGGLGELFF.

This chain links TRBV6-5 with TRBJ1-1; 10 nucleotides match TRBD1. V was pared by 7 bases and J by 5 bases, with 7 bases of the junction left unmatched. Germline loops: CDR1 MNHEY, CDR2 SVGAGI. The CDR3 consists of 14 residues. For the CDR3, the DNA is TGTGCCAGCACGACAGGGGGCTTAAGGACTGAAGCTTTCTTT. It encodes CASTTGGLRTEAFF.

The CDR3 loop is CASSENFRRSVRDSPLHF. CDR3 bases: TGTGCCAGCAGTGAAAATTTTCGAAGGTCCGTTCGGGATTCACCCCTCCACTTT. V gene TRBV6-1 combines with J gene TRBJ1-6; D is undetermined. Deletions cut 2 bases from V and 8 bases from J, with 22 bases between. The CDR3 is 18 residues long. Germline CDR1 MNHNS, CDR2 SASEGT.

The chain employs TRBV2 and TRBJ2-1; 12 bases are shared with TRBD2. The CDR3 totals 17 residues. The ends lost 7 bases at V and 0 bases at J; junction bases unmatched: 7. Germline assignment: CDR1 SNHLY and CDR2 FYNNEI. CDR3 in DNA: TGTGCCAGCATAGGACTAGCGGGGACTAACTCCTACAATGAGCAGTTCTTC. Translating it yields CASIGLAGTNSYNEQFF.

V usage is TRBV24-1 and J usage is TRBJ2-1; 7 bases map to TRBD1. Germline CDR1 is KGHDR and CDR2 is SFDVKD. With V trimmed by 3 bases and J by 4 bases, 14 bases remained unmatched. The CDR3 is made up of 18 amino acids. CDR3 sequence: CATSDAIPGTEIYNEQFF. The CDR3 DNA sequence: TGTGCCACCAGTGATGCGATACCCGGGACAGAAATATACAATGAGCAGTTCTTC.

The table lists this clonotype with a few counts. CDR3 loop: CASSRQGAIPIGNTIYF. In DNA, the CDR3 is TGTGCCAGCAGTAGACAGGGGGCGATCCCTATTGGAAACACCATATATTTT. The rearrangement joins TRBV6-1 to TRBJ1-3; 10 bases fit TRBD1. Per germline, CDR1 MNHNS and CDR2 SASEGT. The CDR3 consists of 17 residues. Germline trimming cut 5 bases from V and 3 bases from J; bases unmatched to any gene: 10.

The J gene is TRBJ2-1, the V gene TRBV5-6; D call uncertain. V lost 5 bases, J lost 9 bases, and 9 bases lay in between. Germline V gives CDR1 SGHDT, CDR2 YYEEEE. The CDR3 extends over 11 amino acids. The CDR3 loop is CASSLIGEQFF. In nucleotides, the CDR3 is TGTGCCAGCAGTTTGATAGGTGAGCAGTTCTTC.

The rearrangement links TRBV27 to TRBJ2-7, with 9 positions matching TRBD2. The CDR3 spans 16 residues. The J segment lost 7 bases and the V segment lost 5 bases, leaving 15 bases of the junction unmatched. CDR1 is MNHEY, CDR2 SMNVEV, per germline (reference sequence). The CDR3 sequence: CASSPPTGGLAREQYF. The DNA for the CDR3 is TGTGCCAGCAGTCCCCCAACCGGGGGACTAGCAAGGGAGCAGTACTTC.

This clonotype was counted only a few times. This chain links TRBV12-3 or TRBV12-4 with TRBJ2-3; 7 bases fit TRBD2. V lost 4 bases, J lost 3 bases, and 13 bases stayed unmatched. The CDR3 has 17 residues. This CDR3 is CASSYPERGGGTDTQYF. The CDR3 bases are TGTGCCAGCAGTTACCCCGAGCGGGGAGGTGGGACAGATACGCAGTATTTT.

This clonotype has just one count. This chain uses TRBV24-1 with TRBJ2-6; a possible D gene is TRBD1 (6 bases). Per the germline V gene, CDR1 is KGHDR and CDR2 is SFDVKD. Trimming took 3 bases from V and 0 from J, leaving 14 bases between them. The CDR3 consists of 18 residues. The CDR3 sequence is CATSDLSLTGSGANVLTF. Written as DNA, the CDR3 is TGTGCCACCAGTGATCTCTCCCTGACAGGCTCTGGGGCCAACGTCCTGACTTTC.

This clonotype has more than one count but fewer than ten. The chain employs TRBV4-2 and TRBJ2-5; TRBD2 aligns across 14 bases. Germline assignment: CDR1 LGHNA and CDR2 YNFKEQ. CDR3 size: 18 residues. The trim removed 4 bases at V and 2 bases at J, leaving 9 bases unmatched. The DNA for the CDR3 is TGTGCCAGCAGCCGAATCGGACTAGCGGGGGGACCACAAGAGACCCAGTACTTC. It codes for CASSRIGLAGGPQETQYF.

The V gene is TRBV6-6, the J gene TRBJ2-2; tentatively, D is TRBD2 (6 bases). The CDR3 has 14 amino acids. The V end lost 10 bases, the J end lost 6 bases, and 18 bases lay between the germline ends. CDR1 and CDR2 from the germline V gene are MNHNY and SVGAGI (reference sequence). The CDR3 DNA is TGTGCCACCCTAATCCCGCGGGACGCCGGGGAGCTGTTTTTT. Translation: CATLIPRDAGELFF.

The rearrangement links TRBV6-5 to TRBJ2-1; 9 nucleotides align to TRBD2. The germline V gene has CDR1 MNHEY and CDR2 SVGAGI. J was trimmed by 8 bases and V by 5 bases; bases with no gene match: 13. The CDR3 consists of 16 residues. The CDR3 region is CASSRRSGGKSDEQFF. In DNA, the CDR3 is TGTGCCAGCAGTCGCAGGAGCGGGGGGAAGAGTGATGAGCAGTTCTTC.

The genes are TRBV6-2 or TRBV6-3 and TRBJ2-7; D is uncertain. This CDR3 has 13 amino acids. V was trimmed by 2 bases and J by 4 bases, leaving 9 bases between them. Germline CDR1 reads MNHEY; CDR2 reads SVGEGT. In DNA, the CDR3 is TGTGCCAGCAGTTACCTTAACGCTTACGAGCAGTACGTC. Its protein product is CASSYLNAYEQYV.

The chain uses TRBV20-1 and TRBJ1-6; the D gene is possibly TRBD1 (5 bases). This CDR3 has 16 residues. Germline V gene lookup returns CDR1 DFQATT and CDR2 SNEGSKA (reference sequence). With 0 bases removed from V and 5 bases from J, the gap between germline ends came to 14 bases. The CDR3 DNA reads as TGCAGTGCTAGAGACCTGGGACCTTGGGATAATTCACCCCTCCACTTT. Translation: CSARDLGPWDNSPLHF.

This clonotype was seen more than once but under ten times. This chain connects TRBV5-4 to TRBJ1-6, with 8 bases that match TRBD1. The CDR3 has 19 amino acids. The V and J ends lost 0 bases and 8 bases, in that order; junction bases with no gene match: 16. CDR1 and CDR2 (germline): SGHNT, YYREEE (reference sequence). As DNA, the CDR3 is TGTGCCAGCAGCTTGGCCGGGACAGGCCAAGACTGGGTGGATTCACCCCTCCACTTT. It codes for CASSLAGTGQDWVDSPLHF.

V is TRBV5-6 and J is TRBJ2-1; no firm D call. The CDR3 runs to 16 residues. CDR1 SGHDT and CDR2 YYEEEE come from the germline V gene. The ends were cut back, 0 bases at V and 0 bases at J, with 10 bases in the middle. This CDR3 is CASSLVVRLSYNEQFF. Here the CDR3 DNA reads TGTGCCAGCAGCTTGGTGGTCAGACTCTCCTACAATGAGCAGTTCTTC.

This clonotype was seen ten or more times. The V and J genes are TRBV15 and TRBJ1-3; D may be TRBD1 (5 bases). V was clipped by 0 bases and J by 3 bases, with 9 bases between them. The germline CDR1 and CDR2 sequences are LNHNV and YYDKDF (reference sequence). This CDR3 has 15 amino acids. CDR3 amino acids: CATSRDRGSGNTIYF. CDR3 nucleotides: TGTGCCACCAGCAGAGATCGGGGCAGTGGAAACACCATATATTTT.

This clonotype was found many times. The rearrangement joins TRBV7-6 to TRBJ2-5; D is tentatively TRBD1 or TRBD2 (6 bases each). The length of the CDR3 is 15 residues. The germline V gene has CDR1 SGHVS and CDR2 FNYEAQ. V dropped 6 bases and J dropped 0 bases, with 14 bases sitting between them. CDR3 region: CASSSTGRYQETQYF. The DNA of the CDR3 is TGTGCCAGCAGTTCTACAGGGAGGTACCAAGAGACCCAGTACTTC.

The sample holds many counts of this clonotype. This chain uses TRBV7-8 with TRBJ1-2; D call uncertain. This CDR3 has 15 residues. Trimming pared 1 base from V and 0 bases from J, leaving 9 bases between. CDR1 SGHVS and CDR2 FQNEAQ come from the germline V gene. The CDR3 spells CASSLEPETNYGYTF. In nucleotides, the CDR3 is TGTGCCAGCAGCTTAGAGCCTGAAACTAACTATGGCTACACCTTC.

The chain couples TRBV24-1 to TRBJ2-4; the D gene could be TRBD1 or TRBD2 (5 bases each). CDR1 is KGHDR and CDR2 is SFDVKD in the germline V gene. Trimming took off 8 bases at V and 0 bases at J, with 13 bases between the two ends. The CDR3 runs to 15 residues. CDR3 nucleotide sequence: TGTGCCACCACACCGGGGACGGTAGCCAAAAACATTCAGTACTTC. This codes for CATTPGTVAKNIQYF.

The sample holds a few counts of this clonotype. V and J are TRBV5-1 and TRBJ1-2, with 7 bases aligning to TRBD1. CDR1 is SGHRS and CDR2 is YFSETQ in the germline V gene. V shed 3 bases and J 7 bases; nucleotides not matched to a gene: 9. This CDR3 contains 14 residues. CDR3 protein: CASSSGQDGVGYTF. The CDR3 bases are TGCGCCAGCAGCTCAGGACAGGATGGGGTTGGCTACACCTTC.

V gene TRBV7-6 combines with J gene TRBJ1-6; tentative D call: TRBD1 (5 bases). V lost 1 base, J lost 7 bases, and 14 bases lay in between. The germline V gene encodes CDR1 SGHVS and CDR2 FNYEAQ. This CDR3 is built from 16 residues. The chain's CDR3 is CASSLGGVRANSPLHF. As DNA, the CDR3 is TGTGCCAGCAGCTTAGGTGGAGTCAGGGCGAATTCACCCCTCCACTTT.

With regard to this clonotype: This sequence may be a read error, since a much larger clone differs from it by one base. The rearrangement joins TRBV24-1 to TRBJ1-1; possibly TRBD1 for D (5 bases). V was clipped by 7 bases and J by 5 bases, with 28 bases between them. CDR3 size: 18 residues. Germline V gene lookup returns CDR1 KGHDR and CDR2 SFDVKD. CDR3 region: CATRETAPAGGKGTEAFF. For the CDR3, the DNA is TGTGCCACCAGAGAGACGGCGCCGGCTGGGGGGAAGGGAACTGAAGCTTTCTTT.